This TCR beta chain was recorded in a study of blood T cell repertoires in COVID-19. Study-level background: Material from acute and convalescent COVID-19 was sourced from the United States, Italy and Spain. Sources were T cells, B-cell-depleted T cells, or PBMCs; the material itself was cDNA or gDNA.

The repertoire was sequenced with immunoSEQ multiplex PCR; TCRdb's copy has only in-frame clones and lacks some. The sample shows some 270,000 clones, around 90% of them seen only once. In terms of age and location, participants ranged from about 18 to 95 years and lived in about two dozen US areas. Recovered Cohort 3 donors showed two negative PCRs, clearance, or symptom resolution. The length of the CDR3 is 14 residues. V shed 4 bases and J shed 5 bases, with 14 bases lying between them. Germline loops: CDR1 SGHNT, CDR2 YYREEE (reference sequence). Sequenced sample: PBMCs or T cells enriched from blood (not recorded which). The chain has TRBV5-4 and TRBJ2-3; TRBD1 is a possible D gene (5 bases). The receptor was derived from a woman in her forties who had recovered from COVID-19. The CDR3 sequence is CASSQGPAIDTQYF. CDR3 in DNA: TGTGCCAGCAGCCAGGGCCCAGCCATAGATACGCAGTATTTT.